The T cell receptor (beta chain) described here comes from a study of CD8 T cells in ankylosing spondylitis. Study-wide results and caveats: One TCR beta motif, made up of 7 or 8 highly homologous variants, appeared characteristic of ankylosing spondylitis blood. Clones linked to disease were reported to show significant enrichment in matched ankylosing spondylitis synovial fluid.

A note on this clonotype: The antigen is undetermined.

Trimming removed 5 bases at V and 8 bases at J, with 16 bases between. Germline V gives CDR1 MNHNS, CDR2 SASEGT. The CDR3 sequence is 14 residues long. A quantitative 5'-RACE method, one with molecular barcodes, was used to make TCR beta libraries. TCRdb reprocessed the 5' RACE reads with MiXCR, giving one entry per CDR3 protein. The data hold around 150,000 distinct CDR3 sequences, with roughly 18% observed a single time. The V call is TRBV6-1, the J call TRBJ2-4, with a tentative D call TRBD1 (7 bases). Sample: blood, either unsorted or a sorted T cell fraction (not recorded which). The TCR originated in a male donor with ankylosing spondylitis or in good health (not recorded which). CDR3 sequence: CASSPGQWEDIQYF. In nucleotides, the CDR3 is TGTGCCAGCAGTCCGGGACAGTGGGAGGACATTCAGTACTTC.